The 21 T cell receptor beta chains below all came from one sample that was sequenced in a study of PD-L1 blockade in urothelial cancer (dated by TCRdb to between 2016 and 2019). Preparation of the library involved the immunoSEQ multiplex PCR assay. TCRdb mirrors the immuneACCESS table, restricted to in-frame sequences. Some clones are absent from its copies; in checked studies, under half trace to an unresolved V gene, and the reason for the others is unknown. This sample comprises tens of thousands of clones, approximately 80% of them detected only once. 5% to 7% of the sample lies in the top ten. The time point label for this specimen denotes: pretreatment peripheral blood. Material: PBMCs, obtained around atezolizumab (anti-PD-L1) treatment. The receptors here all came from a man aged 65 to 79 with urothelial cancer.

CDR3 region: CASMTSGGYNEQFF. The CDR3 DNA reads TGTGCCAGTATGACTAGCGGGGGATACAATGAGCAGTTCTTC. The gene calls are TRBV19 and TRBJ2-1; 12 bases are a match to TRBD2. The ends lost 7 bases at V and 4 bases at J; junction bases unmatched: 2. The CDR3 has 14 amino acids. CDR1 is LNHDA, CDR2 SQIVND, per germline (reference sequence).

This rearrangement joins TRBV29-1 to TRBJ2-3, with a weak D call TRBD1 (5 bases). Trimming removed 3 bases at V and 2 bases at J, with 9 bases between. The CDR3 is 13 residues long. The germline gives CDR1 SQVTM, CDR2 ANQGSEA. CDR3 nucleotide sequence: TGCAGCGTTGACAGGGAAGCCACAGATACGCAGTATTTT. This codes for CSVDREATDTQYF.

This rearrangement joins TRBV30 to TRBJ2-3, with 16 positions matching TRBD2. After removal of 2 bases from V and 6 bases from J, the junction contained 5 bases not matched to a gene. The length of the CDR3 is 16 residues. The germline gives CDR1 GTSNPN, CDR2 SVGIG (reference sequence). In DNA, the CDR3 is TGTGCCTGGAGTCCGGGACTAGCGGGAGGGCCGGATACGCAGTATTTT. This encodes CAWSPGLAGGPDTQYF.

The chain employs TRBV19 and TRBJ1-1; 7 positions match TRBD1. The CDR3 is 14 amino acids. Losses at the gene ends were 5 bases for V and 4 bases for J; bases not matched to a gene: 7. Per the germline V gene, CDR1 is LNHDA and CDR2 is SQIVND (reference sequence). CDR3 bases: TGTGCCAGTAGTCGAACAGGGGCTGCCACTGAAGCTTTCTTT. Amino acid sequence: CASSRTGAATEAFF.

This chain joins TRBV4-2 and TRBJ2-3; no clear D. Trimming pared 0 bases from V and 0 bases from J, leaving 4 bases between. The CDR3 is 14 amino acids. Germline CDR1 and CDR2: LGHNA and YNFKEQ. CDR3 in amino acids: CASSQDPSTDTQYF. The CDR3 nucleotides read TGTGCCAGCAGCCAAGATCCGAGCACAGATACGCAGTATTTT.

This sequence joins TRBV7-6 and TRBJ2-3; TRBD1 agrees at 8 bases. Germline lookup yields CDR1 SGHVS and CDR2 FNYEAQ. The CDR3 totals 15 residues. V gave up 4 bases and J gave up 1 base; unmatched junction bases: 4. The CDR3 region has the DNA TGTGCCAGCAGCTCGCAGGGGGCGGGCACAGATACGCAGTATTTT. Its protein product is CASSSQGAGTDTQYF. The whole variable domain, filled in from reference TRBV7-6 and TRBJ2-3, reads GAGVSQSPRYKVTKRGQDVALRCDPISGHVSLYWYRQALGQGPEFLTYFNYEAQQDKSGLPNDRFSAERPEGSISTLTIQRTEQRDSAMYRCASSSQGAGTDTQYFGPGTRLTVL.

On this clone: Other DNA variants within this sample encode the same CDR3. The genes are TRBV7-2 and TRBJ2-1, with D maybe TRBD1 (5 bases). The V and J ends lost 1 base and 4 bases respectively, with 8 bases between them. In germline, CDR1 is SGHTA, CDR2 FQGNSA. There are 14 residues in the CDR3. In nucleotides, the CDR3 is TGTGCCAGCAGCTTAGGCGGACAATACAATGAGCAGTTCTTC. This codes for CASSLGGQYNEQFF.

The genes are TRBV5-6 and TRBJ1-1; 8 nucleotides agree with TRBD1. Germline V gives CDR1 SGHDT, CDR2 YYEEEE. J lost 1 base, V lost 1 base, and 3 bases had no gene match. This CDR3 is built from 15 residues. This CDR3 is CASSLLGQANTEAFF. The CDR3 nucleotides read TGTGCCAGCAGCTTGCTGGGACAGGCGAACACTGAAGCTTTCTTT.

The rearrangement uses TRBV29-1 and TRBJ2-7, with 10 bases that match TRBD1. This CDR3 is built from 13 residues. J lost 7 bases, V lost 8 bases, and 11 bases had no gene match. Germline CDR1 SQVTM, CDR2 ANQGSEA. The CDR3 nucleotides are TGCAGCATGACCGGGACAGGGGCGGGGGAGCAGTACTTC. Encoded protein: CSMTGTGAGEQYF.

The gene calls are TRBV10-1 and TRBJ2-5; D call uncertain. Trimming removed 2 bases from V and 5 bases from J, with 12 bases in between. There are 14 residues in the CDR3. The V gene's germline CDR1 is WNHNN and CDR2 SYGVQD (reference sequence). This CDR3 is CASSEAGSGETQYF. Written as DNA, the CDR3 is TGCGCCAGCAGTGAGGCAGGTAGTGGGGAGACCCAGTACTTC.

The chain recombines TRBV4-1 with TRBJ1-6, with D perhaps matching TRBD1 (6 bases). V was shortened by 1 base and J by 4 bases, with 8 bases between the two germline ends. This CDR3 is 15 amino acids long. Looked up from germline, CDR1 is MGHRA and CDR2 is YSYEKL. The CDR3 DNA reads TGCGCCAGCAGCCAAGGGACAGTTTATAATTCACCCCTCCACTTT. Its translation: CASSQGTVYNSPLHF.

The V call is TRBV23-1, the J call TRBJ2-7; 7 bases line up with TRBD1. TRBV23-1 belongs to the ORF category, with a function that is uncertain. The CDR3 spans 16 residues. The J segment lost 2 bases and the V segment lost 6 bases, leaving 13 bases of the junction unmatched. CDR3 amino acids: CASRTSTGVPAYEQYF. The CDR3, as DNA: TGCGCCAGCAGAACCTCTACAGGGGTCCCCGCCTACGAGCAGTACTTC.

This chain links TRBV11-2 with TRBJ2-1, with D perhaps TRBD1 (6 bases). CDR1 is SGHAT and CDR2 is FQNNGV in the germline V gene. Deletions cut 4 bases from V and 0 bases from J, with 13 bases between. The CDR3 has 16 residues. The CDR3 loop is CASSYGQSPSYNEQFF. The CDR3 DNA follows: TGTGCCAGCAGCTACGGACAGAGTCCCTCCTACAATGAGCAGTTCTTC.

The CDR3 DNA reads TGTGCCAGCAGCTTACTAGCGGGGAACCAAGAGACCCAGTACTTC. Protein sequence: CASSLLAGNQETQYF. The chain carries TRBV7-9 and TRBJ2-5; 9 nucleotides align to TRBD2. The CDR3 length is 15 residues. The trim removed 2 bases at V and 0 bases at J, leaving 1 base unmatched. Germline V gives CDR1 SEHNR, CDR2 FQNEAQ (reference sequence).

CDR3 sequence: CASTPSRRGADTGELFF. DNA for the CDR3: TGTGCCAGCACCCCTTCGAGGCGGGGGGCTGACACCGGGGAGCTGTTTTTT. This chain connects TRBV11-3 to TRBJ2-2, with 8 bases aligning to TRBD2. The CDR3 sequence is 17 residues long. J lost 3 bases, V lost 7 bases, and 13 bases had no gene match. CDR1 is SGHNT, CDR2 YENEEA, per germline.

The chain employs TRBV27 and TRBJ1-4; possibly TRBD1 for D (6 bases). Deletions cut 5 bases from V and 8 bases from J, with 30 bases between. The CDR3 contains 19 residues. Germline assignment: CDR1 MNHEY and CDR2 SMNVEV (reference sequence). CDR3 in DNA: TGTGCCAGCAGTCTCACCGGGACACTAGCGACCGTCCCTAGCGAAAAACTGTTTTTT. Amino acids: CASSLTGTLATVPSEKLFF.

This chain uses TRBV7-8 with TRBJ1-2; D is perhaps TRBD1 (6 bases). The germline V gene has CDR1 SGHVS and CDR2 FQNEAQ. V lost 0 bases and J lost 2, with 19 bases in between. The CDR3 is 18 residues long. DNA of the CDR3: TGTGCCAGCAGCTTAGCGCAACCGGACAGCAAACTAAACTATGGCTACACCTTC. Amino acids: CASSLAQPDSKLNYGYTF.

The CDR3 spells CASKSGTGGEQYF. CDR3 nucleotide sequence: TGTGCCAGCAAATCCGGGACAGGAGGCGAGCAGTACTTC. This chain connects TRBV2 to TRBJ2-7; 8 bases match TRBD1. Germline V lookup: CDR1 SNHLY, CDR2 FYNNEI. The CDR3 consists of 13 residues. V was pared by 7 bases and J by 6 bases, with 8 bases of the junction left unmatched.

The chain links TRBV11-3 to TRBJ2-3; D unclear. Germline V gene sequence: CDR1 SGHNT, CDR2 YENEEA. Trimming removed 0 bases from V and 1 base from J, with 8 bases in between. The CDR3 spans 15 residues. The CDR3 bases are TGTGCCAGCAGCTTAGATGTGAGCCGCACAGATACGCAGTATTTT. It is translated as CASSLDVSRTDTQYF.

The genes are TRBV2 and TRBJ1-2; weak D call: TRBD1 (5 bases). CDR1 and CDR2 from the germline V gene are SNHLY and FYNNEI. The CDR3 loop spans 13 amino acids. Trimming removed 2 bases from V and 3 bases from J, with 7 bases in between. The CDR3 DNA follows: TGTGCCAGCAGTGAATGGGGGGACTATGGCTACACCTTC. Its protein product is CASSEWGDYGYTF.

The CDR3 DNA reads TGTGCCAGCAGCTTAGCAGGGGCCAAAAGGCCCCCTTACAATGAGCAGTTCTTC. The encoded protein is CASSLAGAKRPPYNEQFF. The chain employs TRBV7-2 and TRBJ2-1; D possibly corresponds to TRBD1 (5 bases). Germline V lookup: CDR1 SGHTA, CDR2 FQGNSA. The CDR3 contains 18 residues. V was pared by 0 bases and J by 4 bases, with 19 bases between.